The source of this T cell receptor (beta chain) is a study of blood T cell repertoires in COVID-19. Background on the study: COVID-19 samples from acute and convalescent phases originated in the United States, Italy and Spain. PBMCs, B-cell-depleted T cells, or T cells were the source of the cDNA or gDNA that made up the material.

TCRdb keeps only in-frame clones here, not all; method: immunoSEQ multiplex PCR. The data hold 380,000 or so clones, with about 90% observed a single time. The V gene's germline CDR1 is SGHRS and CDR2 YFSETQ. V shed 4 bases and J 6 bases; nucleotides not matched to a gene: 7. The CDR3 has 15 amino acids. Material: peripheral blood. The chain carries TRBV5-1 and TRBJ1-2, with 12 positions matching TRBD1. This TCR was recovered from a man aged 35-49 years with acute or convalescent COVID-19. The CDR3: CASSDRDRGHHGYTF. DNA of the CDR3: TGCGCCAGCAGCGACCGGGACAGGGGGCATCATGGCTACACCTTC. Full variable domain (outside the CDR3, taken from reference TRBV5-1 and TRBJ1-2): KAGVTQTPRYLIKTRGQQVTLSCSPISGHRSVSWYQQTPGQGLQFLFEYFSETQRNKGNFPGRFSGRQFSNSRSEMNVSTLELGDSALYLCASSDRDRGHHGYTFGSGTRLTVV.